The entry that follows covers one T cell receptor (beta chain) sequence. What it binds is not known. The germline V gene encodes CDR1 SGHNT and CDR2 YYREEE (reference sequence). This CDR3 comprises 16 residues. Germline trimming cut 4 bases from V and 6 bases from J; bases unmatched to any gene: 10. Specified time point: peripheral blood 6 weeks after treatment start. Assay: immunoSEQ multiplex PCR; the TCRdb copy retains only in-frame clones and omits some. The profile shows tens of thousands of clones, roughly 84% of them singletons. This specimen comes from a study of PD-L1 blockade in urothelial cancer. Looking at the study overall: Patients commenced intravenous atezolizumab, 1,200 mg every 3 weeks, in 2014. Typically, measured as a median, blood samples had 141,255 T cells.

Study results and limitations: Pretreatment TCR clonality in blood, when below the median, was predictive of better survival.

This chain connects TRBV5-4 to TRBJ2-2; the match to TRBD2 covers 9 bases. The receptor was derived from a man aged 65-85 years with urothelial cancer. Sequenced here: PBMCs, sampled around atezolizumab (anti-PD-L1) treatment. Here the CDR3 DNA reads TGTGCCAGCAGCACTGGAAGACTAGCGGAGGCCGGGGAGCTGTTTTTT. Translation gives CASSTGRLAEAGELFF.